This T cell receptor beta chain was sequenced during a study of shared clonotypes between healthy human individuals. Deep-level settings were used for running the assay. Clones were sequenced by immunoSEQ multiplex PCR, and TCRdb holds only the in-frame ones, with some missing. Counted here are 2 million to 2.5 million clones, more than 85% occurring once; the ten biggest clones make up approximately 0.4%. Study findings and constraints: For sorted subsets, rarefaction showed incomplete sequencing despite large depth.

The CDR3 extends over 18 amino acids. CDR1 and CDR2 (germline): SGHTA, FQGNSA. The J segment lost 7 bases and the V segment lost 0 bases, leaving 8 bases of the junction unmatched. Turning to this clone: Its target is unknown.

Sequencing used naive CD4+ T cells from PBMCs. Subset given: CD45RA+ positively selected. The V gene is TRBV7-2, the J gene TRBJ2-1; 14 positions agree with TRBD2. The receptor was isolated from a man between 18 and 35 years old in good health. Some clones in this sample may be carry-over from other donors' samples. The CDR3 region is CASSLAPPGLAGVNEQFF. For the CDR3, the DNA is TGTGCCAGCAGCTTAGCTCCTCCGGGACTAGCGGGAGTAAATGAGCAGTTCTTC.